The 31 T cell receptor beta chains below come from one sample, sequenced in a study of shared clonotypes between healthy human individuals. Profiling relied on immunoSEQ multiplex PCR, and the TCRdb table lists in-frame clones only, not all of them. Among under 2,500,000 clones listed, approximately 94% were seen once. What was sequenced was naive CD4+ T cells sorted from blood. As for subset: CD45RA+ positively selected. These receptors were obtained from a man in his late teens or twenties in good health.

The V call is TRBV15, the J call TRBJ2-2, with TRBD2 identical over 11 bases. Germline lookup yields CDR1 LNHNV and CDR2 YYDKDF (reference sequence). The CDR3 contains 17 residues. V shed 3 bases and J 7 bases; nucleotides not matched to a gene: 10. The CDR3 coding sequence is TGTGCCACCAGCAGGTCAGGGACGGGACTAGCGGACGGGGAGCTGTTTTTT. This sequence encodes CATSRSGTGLADGELFF.

In DNA form, the CDR3 reads TGTGCCAGCAGCCCGGCGGTCAGCGGGAGAGGGTACGAGCAGTACTTC. Protein: CASSPAVSGRGYEQYF. V is TRBV5-4 and J is TRBJ2-7, with 8 positions matching TRBD2. The CDR3 covers 16 residues. Germline V lookup: CDR1 SGHNT, CDR2 YYREEE (reference sequence). Trimming took 4 bases from V and 4 from J; bases not matched to a gene: 13.

This chain connects TRBV4-3 to TRBJ2-1; tentative D call: TRBD2 (6 bases). The CDR3 has 15 amino acids. The ends were cut back, 0 bases at V and 8 bases at J, with 14 bases in the middle. Germline values: CDR1 LGHNA, CDR2 YSLEER. The CDR3 sequence: CASSQDRGSSDEQFF. The CDR3, as DNA: TGCGCCAGCAGCCAAGATCGGGGGAGCTCCGATGAGCAGTTCTTC.

This chain connects TRBV7-2 to TRBJ1-3; 7 bases align to TRBD1. Germline CDR1 reads SGHTA; CDR2 reads FQGNSA. There are 13 residues in the CDR3. J gave up 4 bases and V 6 bases, and 3 bases lay outside the gene matches. CDR3 protein: CASRGQQGNTIYF. The CDR3 region has the DNA TGTGCCAGCAGGGGACAGCAGGGAAACACCATATATTTT.

The chain joins TRBV6-5 to TRBJ1-2; no definite D call. The CDR3 sequence is 15 residues long. V lost 0 bases, J lost 5 bases, and 13 bases lay in between. The germline gives CDR1 MNHEY, CDR2 SVGAGI. CDR3 DNA sequence: TGTGCCAGCAGTTACTCGAGGGCACGGGAATATGGCTACACCTTC. It yields the protein CASSYSRAREYGYTF.

J is TRBJ2-5 and V is TRBV9; no reliable D call. V was pared by 4 bases and J by 2 bases, with 9 bases between. Germline lookup yields CDR1 SGDLS and CDR2 YYNGEE. This CDR3 is 13 amino acids long. The CDR3 DNA sequence: TGTGCCAGCAGCCTGACCCTTCAAGAGACCCAGTACTTC. Translating gives CASSLTLQETQYF.

The chain combines TRBV5-1 with TRBJ2-7; D may be TRBD1 (5 bases). This CDR3 is 15 amino acids long. Germline V gene lookup returns CDR1 SGHRS and CDR2 YFSETQ. Trimming removed 1 base from V and 2 bases from J, with 13 bases in between. CDR3 protein: CASSLQGVGPYEQYF. The CDR3 region has the DNA TGCGCCAGCAGCTTGCAGGGCGTGGGCCCCTACGAGCAGTACTTC.

V usage is TRBV18 and J usage is TRBJ2-1, with 7 bases that match TRBD1. This CDR3 has 16 amino acids. V dropped 3 bases and J dropped 4; count of bases not matched to a gene: 9. The germline V gene has CDR1 KGHSH and CDR2 LQKENI. This chain's CDR3 is CASSPPGTAEYNEQFF. The CDR3 nucleotides read TGTGCCAGCTCACCCCCTGGGACAGCCGAATACAATGAGCAGTTCTTC.

The chain recombines TRBV5-4 with TRBJ1-4; D is uncertain. V lost 2 bases and J 7 bases, leaving 9 bases between the germline ends. Per germline, CDR1 SGHNT and CDR2 YYREEE (reference sequence). The CDR3 covers 13 residues. The CDR3 nucleotides are TGTGCCAGCAGCTTCTGGACTGGTGAAAAACTGTTTTTT. As protein: CASSFWTGEKLFF.

The chain combines TRBV30 with TRBJ1-1, with a tentative D call TRBD1 (5 bases). The CDR3 totals 16 residues. Germline CDR1 reads GTSNPN; CDR2 reads SVGIG (reference sequence). Trimming cost V 3 bases and J 0 bases, with 17 bases left between them. CDR3 coding DNA: TGTGCCTGGAGGGGACGAAGTGGATTCATGAACACTGAAGCTTTCTTT. This gives the protein CAWRGRSGFMNTEAFF.

This sequence joins TRBV4-2 and TRBJ2-7; 8 nucleotides align to TRBD2. J gave up 2 bases and V 3 bases, and 9 bases lay outside the gene matches. Germline CDR1 is LGHNA and CDR2 is YNFKEQ. The CDR3 is 16 amino acids. The CDR3 protein is CASSQESAGEAYEQYF. In nucleotides, the CDR3 is TGTGCCAGCAGCCAGGAATCAGCGGGGGAAGCCTACGAGCAGTACTTC.

The chain joins TRBV7-2 to TRBJ2-5; possibly TRBD2 for D (6 bases). The CDR3 sequence is 14 residues long. V lost 2 bases and J lost 5, with 12 bases in between. Germline lookup yields CDR1 SGHTA and CDR2 FQGNSA. The CDR3 DNA reads as TGTGCCAGCAGCTTATCCGCGGGGTGGGAGACCCAGTACTTC. It encodes CASSLSAGWETQYF.

V is TRBV18 and J is TRBJ2-6; D is undetermined. Germline V gives CDR1 KGHSH, CDR2 LQKENI. The CDR3 is 15 residues long. The germline V and J ends were trimmed by 8 bases and 4 bases, with 15 bases remaining between them. As DNA, the CDR3 is TGTGCCAGCACCACCGGCGTCGCGGGGGCCAACGTCCTGACTTTC. Protein: CASTTGVAGANVLTF.

V is TRBV5-4 and J is TRBJ1-2; D possibly corresponds to TRBD1 (5 bases). V was pared by 4 bases and J by 9 bases, with 22 bases between. CDR3 length: 15 residues. Per the germline V gene, CDR1 is SGHNT and CDR2 is YYREEE (reference sequence). Written as DNA, the CDR3 is TGTGCCAGCAGCACCTACGGGGGATCTATGGGTAGCTACACCTTC. This gives the protein CASSTYGGSMGSYTF.

The V gene is TRBV7-9, the J gene TRBJ2-1, with 10 bases that match TRBD2. Trimming took 3 bases from V and 7 from J; bases not matched to a gene: 6. CDR3 length equals 15 residues. The germline CDR1 and CDR2 sequences are SEHNR and FQNEAQ (reference sequence). The CDR3 coding sequence is TGTGCCAGCAGCTTTGCTAGCGGGAGTGGTAATGAGCAGTTCTTC. Its translation is CASSFASGSGNEQFF.

Regarding this clone: The sample holds other DNA sequences that translate to the same CDR3. The chain carries TRBV6-1 and TRBJ1-1; TRBD1 matches 7 bases. V lost 6 bases, J lost 0 bases, and 4 bases stayed unmatched. Germline CDR1 is MNHNS and CDR2 is SASEGT. The CDR3 is made up of 14 amino acids. The CDR3 bases are TGTGCCAGCAGGTTGACAGGGATGAACACTGAAGCTTTCTTT. Amino acids: CASRLTGMNTEAFF.

The chain has TRBV7-9 and TRBJ2-2, with D unresolved. Germline V gene sequence: CDR1 SEHNR, CDR2 FQNEAQ (reference sequence). The ends were cut back, 0 bases at V and 6 bases at J, with 2 bases in the middle. The CDR3 extends over 12 amino acids. The CDR3 DNA reads as TGTGCCAGCAGCTTAGCCCCCGGGGAGCTGTTTTTT. Residues: CASSLAPGELFF.

The genes are TRBV6-5 and TRBJ2-5; 11 positions match TRBD2. The CDR3 consists of 16 residues. Germline V CDR1 and CDR2: MNHEY, SVGAGI. With V trimmed by 4 bases and J by 1 base, 5 bases remained unmatched. Here the CDR3 reads CASSSTSGGGQETQYF. The CDR3 nucleotides read TGTGCCAGCAGTTCTACTAGCGGGGGAGGCCAAGAGACCCAGTACTTC.

The V gene is TRBV27, the J gene TRBJ2-5; no firm D call. Deletions cut 1 base from V and 6 bases from J, with 15 bases between. The length of the CDR3 is 15 residues. In germline, CDR1 is MNHEY, CDR2 SMNVEV (reference sequence). CDR3 protein: CASSLLFGTPKTQYF. CDR3 nucleotides: TGTGCCAGCAGTTTATTATTCGGCACCCCCAAGACCCAGTACTTC.

This clone was seen a handful of times. At one of its ends the junction is not consistent with the germline gene, which may arise from a read error. J is TRBJ2-5 and V is TRBV7-7; the D is unclear. CDR1 is SSHAT and CDR2 is FNYEAQ in the germline V gene (reference sequence). The CDR3 runs to 13 residues. In nucleotides, the CDR3 is TGTGCTAGCAGCTTAGTAGTGGGAGAGACCCAGTACTTC. This encodes CASSLVVGETQYF.

The V call is TRBV19, the J call TRBJ2-2; D not resolved. The V gene's germline CDR1 is LNHDA and CDR2 SQIVND (reference sequence). Trimming cost V 1 base and J 1 base, with 4 bases left between them. This CDR3 has 14 amino acids. The CDR3 DNA follows: TGTGCCAGTAGTATAGCGCGGAACACCGGGGAGCTGTTTTTT. As protein: CASSIARNTGELFF.

This clone appeared a single time. This chain connects TRBV7-2 to TRBJ1-1; D not resolved. V shed 1 base and J shed 0 bases, with 12 bases lying between them. The CDR3 covers 16 residues. From germline, CDR1 is SGHTA and CDR2 FQGNSA. CDR3 region: CASSLGSGRVNTEAFF. The CDR3 DNA sequence: TGTGCCAGCAGCTTAGGTTCGGGCCGTGTGAACACTGAAGCTTTCTTT.

The V call is TRBV6-5, the J call TRBJ1-5; D is possibly TRBD1 (5 bases). The germline V gene has CDR1 MNHEY and CDR2 SVGAGI. CDR3 length equals 15 residues. V was trimmed by 0 bases and J by 9 bases, leaving 15 bases between them. CDR3 nucleotides: TGTGCCAGCAGTTACTCCCAGGGTAGTGGGGGGCCCCAGCATTTT. This gives the protein CASSYSQGSGGPQHF.

This clone came up once. This chain connects TRBV6-5 to TRBJ1-5; tentative D call: TRBD1 (5 bases). The CDR3 spans 15 residues. Germline CDR1 is MNHEY and CDR2 is SVGAGI. Trimming stripped 5 bases from V and 4 bases from J, with 15 bases between. The DNA of the CDR3 is TGTGCCAGCAGTATTGGGGGGTCCGGGAATCAGCCCCAGCATTTT. It yields the protein CASSIGGSGNQPQHF.

J is TRBJ2-1 and V is TRBV7-9; D gene uncertain. V lost 0 bases to trimming and J lost 6 bases, with 15 bases between them. Germline assignment: CDR1 SEHNR and CDR2 FQNEAQ (reference sequence). The CDR3 has 16 amino acids. In DNA form, the CDR3 reads TGTGCCAGCAGCTTAGCGGCTTCGCCCCTTATCAATGAGCAGTTCTTC. Residues: CASSLAASPLINEQFF.

J is TRBJ1-3 and V is TRBV5-1, with a possible D match to TRBD1 (6 bases). The CDR3 spans 16 residues. Trimming cost V 0 bases and J 0 bases, with 10 bases left between them. Germline lookup yields CDR1 SGHRS and CDR2 YFSETQ. CDR3 DNA sequence: TGCGCCAGCAGCTTGGTCGGACAGCCCTCTGGAAACACCATATATTTT. Translating it yields CASSLVGQPSGNTIYF.

The chain employs TRBV5-4 and TRBJ2-5; TRBD1 aligns across 7 bases. Germline values: CDR1 SGHNT, CDR2 YYREEE (reference sequence). J gave up 5 bases and V 10 bases, and 11 bases lay outside the gene matches. The CDR3 length is 13 residues. CDR3 loop: CAGQAGMRETQYF. In nucleotides, the CDR3 is TGTGCCGGACAGGCTGGTATGCGGGAGACCCAGTACTTC.

The genes are TRBV5-4 and TRBJ2-5; 7 bases line up with TRBD2. Looked up from germline, CDR1 is SGHNT and CDR2 is YYREEE (reference sequence). The CDR3 sequence is 14 residues long. After removal of 2 bases from V and 3 bases from J, the junction contained 4 bases not matched to a gene. CDR3 sequence: CASSFPSGKETQYF. In DNA form, the CDR3 reads TGTGCCAGCAGCTTTCCTAGCGGCAAAGAGACCCAGTACTTC.

This chain joins TRBV2 and TRBJ1-2; D gene ambiguous. This CDR3 is built from 13 residues. Germline values: CDR1 SNHLY, CDR2 FYNNEI. The V gene lost 3 bases and the J gene lost 0 bases, with 5 bases spanning the gap. The CDR3 spells CASSDTPNYGYTF. CDR3 DNA: TGTGCCAGCAGTGACACTCCTAACTATGGCTACACCTTC. Full variable domain (outside the CDR3, taken from reference TRBV2 and TRBJ1-2): EPEVTQTPSHQVTQMGQEVILRCVPISNHLYFYWYRQILGQKVEFLVSFYNNEISEKSEIFDDQFSVERPDGSNFTLKIRSTKLEDSAMYFCASSDTPNYGYTFGSGTRLTVV.

V is TRBV5-1 and J is TRBJ1-6; weak D call: TRBD1 (5 bases). Germline V CDR1 and CDR2: SGHRS, YFSETQ. The length of the CDR3 is 17 residues. V gave up 0 bases and J gave up 6 bases, with 16 bases separating them. The CDR3 DNA sequence: TGCGCCAGCAGCTTGGGACCCCTTCCTCAGGGTAATTCACCCCTCCACTTT. This codes for CASSLGPLPQGNSPLHF. The whole variable domain, filled in from reference TRBV5-1 and TRBJ1-6, reads KAGVTQTPRYLIKTRGQQVTLSCSPISGHRSVSWYQQTPGQGLQFLFEYFSETQRNKGNFPGRFSGRQFSNSRSEMNVSTLELGDSALYLCASSLGPLPQGNSPLHFGNGTRLTVT.

The chain employs TRBV4-3 and TRBJ2-7; TRBD2 matches at 7 bases. Germline trimming cut 0 bases from V and 2 bases from J; bases unmatched to any gene: 4. Germline V gene sequence: CDR1 LGHNA, CDR2 YSLEER. The CDR3 has 15 residues. CDR3 amino acids: CASSQESLAAYEQYF. The CDR3 bases are TGCGCCAGCAGCCAAGAAAGTCTAGCGGCCTACGAGCAGTACTTC.